These T cell receptor beta chains were read from a single sample in a study of PD-L1 blockade in urothelial cancer. Here immunoSEQ multiplex PCR was the method, and the copy in TCRdb shows in-frame clones only, minus some. This table has 100,000 to 150,000 clones, roughly 83% appearing once. Sequenced material: PBMCs, taken around atezolizumab (anti-PD-L1) treatment. These receptors all stem from a man between 50 and 59 years old with urothelial cancer. Each CDR3 is given with its conserved first and last residue. Each record gives: V gene, D gene, J gene, clone size, CDR3 protein, CDR3 DNA. The D gene is left open where the match is weak. Expanded clones get a size class; other rows say once, few or many, or leave the size out.

v_call: TRBV4-1
d_call: TRBD2
j_call: TRBJ2-3
clone_size: .
cdr3_aa: CASSPNPGLVGTDTQYF
cdr3_nt: TGCGCCAGCAGCCCAAATCCGGGACTAGTGGGGACAGATACGCAGTATTTT

v_call: TRBV27
d_call: .
j_call: TRBJ1-1
clone_size: .
cdr3_aa: CASSFRAGISTEAFF
cdr3_nt: TGTGCCAGCAGTTTCCGGGCAGGGATATCAACTGAAGCTTTCTTT

v_call: TRBV7-9
d_call: TRBD2
j_call: TRBJ2-1
clone_size: .
cdr3_aa: CASSLGLSGINEQFF
cdr3_nt: TGTGCCAGCAGCTTAGGTCTTAGCGGGATTAATGAGCAGTTCTTC

v_call: TRBV10-1
d_call: .
j_call: TRBJ1-1
clone_size: .
cdr3_aa: CASSSSHQRTEAFF
cdr3_nt: TGCGCCAGCAGTTCCAGTCACCAGCGGACTGAAGCTTTCTTT

v_call: TRBV7-6
d_call: .
j_call: TRBJ1-1
clone_size: once
cdr3_aa: CASSGVGGGNTEAFF
cdr3_nt: TGTGCCAGCAGCGGAGTTGGGGGGGGGAACACTGAAGCTTTCTTT

v_call: TRBV15
d_call: TRBD2
j_call: TRBJ2-3
clone_size: .
cdr3_aa: CATSSLTSGIPDTQYF
cdr3_nt: TGTGCCACCAGCAGCCTAACTAGCGGGATTCCAGATACGCAGTATTTT

v_call: TRBV5-1
d_call: .
j_call: TRBJ2-1
clone_size: .
cdr3_aa: CASSFSDSYNEQFF
cdr3_nt: TGCGCCAGCAGCTTTTCGGACAGCTACAATGAGCAGTTCTTC

v_call: TRBV7-3
d_call: TRBD2
j_call: TRBJ2-1
clone_size: .
cdr3_aa: CASSLSTSGSAEQFF
cdr3_nt: TGTGCCAGCAGCTTATCCACTAGCGGGAGTGCTGAGCAGTTCTTC

v_call: TRBV7-2
d_call: .
j_call: TRBJ2-5
clone_size: .
cdr3_aa: CASSPGFAQTQYF
cdr3_nt: TGTGCCAGCAGCCCGGGATTCGCTCAGACCCAGTACTTC

v_call: TRBV7-9
d_call: TRBD2
j_call: TRBJ2-3
clone_size: .
cdr3_aa: CASSLPAGGGGTQYF
cdr3_nt: TGTGCCAGCAGCCTTCCAGCGGGAGGGGGAGGTACGCAGTATTTT

v_call: TRBV9
d_call: TRBD2
j_call: TRBJ2-3
clone_size: once
cdr3_aa: CASSVGRAGGQRDTQYF
cdr3_nt: TGTGCCAGCAGCGTAGGGAGGGCGGGAGGTCAGAGAGATACGCAGTATTTT

v_call: TRBV19
d_call: TRBD2
j_call: TRBJ2-2
clone_size: .
cdr3_aa: CASGGTSGTVTTTGELFF
cdr3_nt: TGTGCCAGCGGCGGGACTAGCGGGACCGTTACCACCACCGGGGAGCTGTTTTTT

v_call: TRBV25-1
d_call: TRBD1
j_call: TRBJ2-7
clone_size: .
cdr3_aa: CASSPIGNRGTGYHEQYF
cdr3_nt: TGTGCCAGCAGCCCAATCGGAAATCGTGGGACAGGGTACCACGAGCAGTACTTC

v_call: TRBV9
d_call: TRBD2
j_call: TRBJ2-7
clone_size: .
cdr3_aa: CASSGGLAGSSPSYEQYF
cdr3_nt: TGTGCCAGCAGCGGGGGACTAGCGGGCTCCTCCCCTTCCTACGAGCAGTACTTC

v_call: TRBV11-3
d_call: .
j_call: TRBJ2-2
clone_size: .
cdr3_aa: CASSPSGTGMTGELFF
cdr3_nt: TGTGCCAGCAGCCCATCCGGTACAGGGATGACCGGGGAGCTGTTTTTT

v_call: TRBV2
d_call: TRBD2
j_call: TRBJ2-5
clone_size: .
cdr3_aa: CASNRLAGGRETQYF
cdr3_nt: TGTGCCAGCAACCGACTAGCGGGAGGACGGGAGACCCAGTACTTC

v_call: TRBV18
d_call: TRBD2
j_call: TRBJ2-7
clone_size: .
cdr3_aa: CASSPVTSGSLHREQYF
cdr3_nt: TGTGCCAGCTCACCAGTGACTAGCGGGAGCCTCCACCGCGAGCAGTACTTC

v_call: TRBV5-4
d_call: TRBD2
j_call: TRBJ2-1
clone_size: .
cdr3_aa: CASSTSSGSLNEQFF
cdr3_nt: TGTGCCAGTAGCACCTCTAGCGGGAGCCTTAATGAGCAGTTCTTC

v_call: TRBV5-5
d_call: TRBD1
j_call: TRBJ1-2
clone_size: .
cdr3_aa: CASTPTGVAYGYTF
cdr3_nt: TGTGCCAGCACCCCCACAGGGGTTGCTTATGGCTACACCTTC

v_call: TRBV6-6
d_call: .
j_call: TRBJ2-7
clone_size: .
cdr3_aa: CASSTSLYEQYF
cdr3_nt: TGTGCCAGCAGCACCTCACTCTACGAGCAGTACTTC

v_call: TRBV9
d_call: TRBD1
j_call: TRBJ2-7
clone_size: .
cdr3_aa: CASSRGPGEQYF
cdr3_nt: TGTGCCAGCAGCAGGGGGCCCGGCGAGCAGTACTTC

v_call: TRBV2
d_call: TRBD1
j_call: TRBJ2-7
clone_size: .
cdr3_aa: CASRRQGASYEQYF
cdr3_nt: TGTGCCAGCCGGAGACAGGGGGCGTCCTACGAGCAGTACTTC

v_call: TRBV6-5
d_call: .
j_call: TRBJ2-1
clone_size: .
cdr3_aa: CASSEGSYNEQFF
cdr3_nt: TGTGCCAGCAGTGAGGGTTCCTACAATGAGCAGTTCTTC

v_call: TRBV29-1
d_call: TRBD1
j_call: TRBJ1-2
clone_size: few
cdr3_aa: CSVESTTGTGVGGYTF
cdr3_nt: TGCAGCGTTGAATCCACTACGGGGACAGGGGTAGGAGGCTACACCTTC

v_call: TRBV28
d_call: TRBD2
j_call: TRBJ2-1
clone_size: .
cdr3_aa: CASSSRLAGSSYNEQFF
cdr3_nt: TGTGCCAGCAGTTCCAGACTAGCGGGAAGCTCCTACAATGAGCAGTTCTTC

v_call: TRBV10-3
d_call: TRBD2
j_call: TRBJ2-1
clone_size: .
cdr3_aa: CAISASSGRIYEQFF
cdr3_nt: TGTGCCATCAGCGCTTCTAGCGGGAGGATCTATGAGCAGTTCTTC

v_call: TRBV30
d_call: TRBD1
j_call: TRBJ1-2
clone_size: .
cdr3_aa: CAWSRGQGERRGYTF
cdr3_nt: TGTGCCTGGAGTAGGGGACAGGGAGAAAGGAGGGGCTACACCTTC

v_call: TRBV6-5
d_call: .
j_call: TRBJ2-2
clone_size: .
cdr3_aa: CAIGQKNTGELFF
cdr3_nt: TGTGCCATAGGACAGAAAAACACCGGGGAGCTGTTTTTT

v_call: TRBV10-3
d_call: .
j_call: TRBJ2-7
clone_size: .
cdr3_aa: CAISEGDSGYEQYF
cdr3_nt: TGTGCCATCAGTGAGGGCGATAGCGGCTACGAGCAGTACTTC

v_call: TRBV5-1
d_call: TRBD1
j_call: TRBJ1-2
clone_size: .
cdr3_aa: CASSPLQGGPYGYTF
cdr3_nt: TGCGCCAGCAGCCCCCTCCAGGGGGGCCCTTATGGCTACACCTTC

v_call: TRBV6-1
d_call: .
j_call: TRBJ2-7
clone_size: few
cdr3_aa: CASSEAPIIGEQYF
cdr3_nt: TGTGCCAGCAGTGAAGCGCCGATTATCGGCGAGCAGTACTTC

v_call: TRBV5-3
d_call: TRBD1
j_call: TRBJ2-7
clone_size: .
cdr3_aa: CARSATGEKGEQYF
cdr3_nt: TGTGCCAGAAGCGCGACAGGGGAGAAGGGGGAGCAGTACTTC

v_call: TRBV4-2
d_call: .
j_call: TRBJ2-1
clone_size: .
cdr3_aa: CASSQEPEGSSYNEQFF
cdr3_nt: TGTGCCAGCAGCCAAGAGCCGGAGGGAAGCTCCTACAATGAGCAGTTCTTC